The 31 T cell receptor beta chains below come from one sample, sequenced in a study of regulatory T cells in long-lasting Graves disease. CDR3-region Arm-PCR and iRepertoire HTBI primers produced the TCR beta libraries. TCRdb passed the multiplex PCR reads through MiXCR, listing each CDR3 protein once. Among roughly 250,000 distinct CDR3 sequences listed, about 20% were seen once. The time point: newly diagnosed GD, antithyroid drugs for less than 3 months. There was RNA extracted from PBMCs, and the TCR library was made from it. In addition, the sample was reused for a study of T cells in Graves' hyperthyroidism and ophthalmopathy.

The sample was peripheral blood mononuclear cells (PBMCs), taken at new diagnosis, from a patient treated with antithyroid drugs. The receptors stem from a woman aged 25 to 39 with Graves disease.

This clonotype was observed many times. The genes are TRBV6-1 and TRBJ1-2; D call uncertain. Between the trimmed V and J ends, which lost 7 bases and 0 bases, there was a span of 12 bases. From germline, CDR1 is MNHNS and CDR2 SASEGT. The CDR3 loop spans 14 amino acids. CDR3 region: CASTRSNTNYGYTF. For the CDR3, the DNA is TGTGCCAGCACACGCTCGAATACTAACTATGGCTACACCTTC.

At least ten counts were recorded for this clonotype. The V and J genes are TRBV10-1 and TRBJ2-5; 10 nucleotides agree with TRBD2. The V gene's germline CDR1 is WNHNN and CDR2 SYGVQD (reference sequence). There are 16 residues in the CDR3. The V segment lost 2 bases and the J segment 5 bases; nucleotides outside the gene matches: 8. The CDR3 DNA reads as TGCGCCAGCAGTGAGCGGCTAGCGGGGGTGGGGGAGACCCAGTACTTC. Its protein product is CASSERLAGVGETQYF.

The chain carries TRBV2 and TRBJ2-2; TRBD1 aligns across 9 bases. Germline V CDR1 and CDR2: SNHLY, FYNNEI. The CDR3 sequence is 14 residues long. The V gene end was trimmed by 7 bases and the J gene end by 5 bases; junction bases not matched to a gene: 5. The CDR3 loop reads CASTGQGRTGELFF. In nucleotides, the CDR3 is TGTGCCAGCACCGGACAGGGGAGGACCGGGGAGCTGTTTTTT.

Many counts were recorded for this clonotype. V gene TRBV12-3 or TRBV12-4 combines with J gene TRBJ2-3, with 10 nucleotides matching TRBD1. The CDR3 loop spans 15 amino acids. Losses at the gene ends were 3 bases for V and 5 bases for J; bases not matched to a gene: 5. The CDR3 coding sequence is TGTGCCAGCAGTTTTCGGACAGGGGGGAAAGATACGCAGTATTTT. Its translation: CASSFRTGGKDTQYF.

This clonotype occurred many times. This chain uses TRBV5-4 with TRBJ2-5; D unclear. CDR1 and CDR2 from the germline V gene are SGHNT and YYREEE (reference sequence). The V end lost 4 bases, the J end lost 5 bases, and 12 bases lay between the germline ends. The CDR3 is 13 amino acids. The CDR3 DNA reads as TGTGCCAGCAGCCCCTATAATTCTGAGACCCAGTACTTC. As protein: CASSPYNSETQYF.

As to this clonotype: Compared with germline, one end of the junction differs, possibly owing to a read error. V is TRBV5-1 and J is TRBJ1-1; D might be TRBD1 (6 bases). CDR1 is SGHRS, CDR2 YFSETQ, per germline. This CDR3 region has 12 residues. The CDR3 spells CASSLRGGEAFF. The CDR3 DNA follows: TGCGCCAGTAGCTTAAGAGGGGGAGAAGCTTTCTTT.

V is TRBV20-1 and J is TRBJ2-1; perhaps TRBD2 as D (7 bases). The CDR3 length is 15 residues. Germline CDR1 is DFQATT and CDR2 is SNEGSKA (reference sequence). Trimming left V 1 base short and J 4 bases short, with 14 bases between. This CDR3 is CSARGPGGQYNEQFF. The CDR3 DNA reads as TGCAGTGCTAGAGGTCCCGGGGGGCAATACAATGAGCAGTTCTTC.

In this sample, this clonotype turned up once. The chain links TRBV13 to TRBJ2-2; TRBD2 agrees at 13 bases. CDR1 is PRHDT and CDR2 is FYEKMQ in the germline V gene (reference sequence). The CDR3 runs to 20 residues. With 4 bases clipped from V and 0 bases from J, the junction kept 11 bases outside the gene matches. The CDR3 DNA is TGTGCCAGCAGCTCTATCCTGGGACTAGCGGGGAGTTCGAACACCGGGGAGCTGTTTTTT. It translates to CASSSILGLAGSSNTGELFF.

This clonotype was recorded at least ten times. The chain combines TRBV18 with TRBJ2-7, with D possibly TRBD1 on 5 matching bases. The length of the CDR3 is 15 residues. Germline lookup yields CDR1 KGHSH and CDR2 LQKENI. The V gene lost 0 bases and the J gene lost 2 bases, with 11 bases spanning the gap. The CDR3 region has the DNA TGTGCCAGCTCACCACCGGCCAGGGCGCCCTACGAGCAGTACTTC. Translating it yields CASSPPARAPYEQYF.

This clonotype was detected many times. The V call is TRBV11-2, the J call TRBJ1-1; D is undetermined. Germline V gives CDR1 SGHAT, CDR2 FQNNGV. The V end was cut by 0 bases, the J end by 11 bases, with 13 bases between. The CDR3 loop spans 13 amino acids. The CDR3 here is CASSLEGPGSAFF. The CDR3 DNA reads TGTGCCAGCAGCTTAGAGGGTCCAGGCAGTGCTTTCTTT.

The V gene is TRBV7-8, the J gene TRBJ1-5; D call uncertain. This CDR3 spans 17 amino acids. Trimming removed 1 base from V and 0 bases from J, with 13 bases in between. Germline CDR1 and CDR2: SGHVS and FQNEAQ. CDR3 coding DNA: TGTGCCAGCAGCTTAGAATTCTGGGCGGTTAGCAATCAGCCCCAGCATTTT. Protein product: CASSLEFWAVSNQPQHF.

The V gene is TRBV12-5, the J gene TRBJ1-4; 7 bases align to TRBD1. CDR1 and CDR2 (germline): LGHNT, FRNRAP. V dropped 6 bases and J dropped 6; count of bases not matched to a gene: 4. The CDR3 totals 13 residues. The chain's CDR3 is CASGPGTDEKLFF. The CDR3 coding sequence is TGTGCTAGTGGACCCGGGACAGATGAAAAACTGTTTTTT.

This clonotype was recorded at least ten times. V and J are TRBV27 and TRBJ1-1, with unresolved D. The CDR3 is made up of 13 amino acids. Trimming removed 3 bases at V and 5 bases at J, with 10 bases between. The germline V gene encodes CDR1 MNHEY and CDR2 SMNVEV (reference sequence). This chain's CDR3 is CASSFLRDTEAFF. In nucleotides, the CDR3 is TGTGCCAGCAGTTTTCTTAGGGATACTGAAGCTTTCTTT.

CDR3 sequence: CASSELANTEAFF. The CDR3 DNA reads as TGTGCCAGCAGTGAGTTGGCCAACACTGAAGCTTTCTTT. The J gene is TRBJ1-1, the V gene TRBV6-1; D not certain. The CDR3 spans 13 residues. V lost 3 bases to trimming and J lost 2 bases, with 7 bases between them. Germline values: CDR1 MNHNS, CDR2 SASEGT.

This clonotype has a count of ten or more. The V and J genes are TRBV3-1 and TRBJ2-7, with D possibly called TRBD1 or TRBD2 (7 bases each). The CDR3 is 15 amino acids. V was clipped by 8 bases and J by 3 bases, with 20 bases between them. Germline-derived CDR1 and CDR2 are LGHDT and YNNKEL (reference sequence). CDR3 amino acids: CASAQGGRANYEQYF. CDR3 nucleotides: TGTGCCAGCGCCCAGGGGGGGAGGGCCAACTACGAGCAGTACTTC.

This chain links TRBV27 with TRBJ1-2, with a possible D match to TRBD1 (5 bases). Germline loops: CDR1 MNHEY, CDR2 SMNVEV (reference sequence). The germline V and J ends were trimmed by 5 bases and 5 bases, with 12 bases remaining between them. There are 13 residues in the CDR3. Here the CDR3 DNA reads TGTGCCAGCAGTCGAGGGGCAAAATATGGCTACACCTTC. As protein: CASSRGAKYGYTF.

This clonotype has at least ten counts. The V and J genes are TRBV12-3 or TRBV12-4 and TRBJ1-1; 8 bases fit TRBD1. V shed 5 bases and J 7 bases; nucleotides not matched to a gene: 6. There are 13 residues in the CDR3. CDR3 DNA sequence: TGTGCCAGCAGTCCGGGGACAGGCGGTGAAGCTTTCTTT. Translating gives CASSPGTGGEAFF.

This clonotype was recorded at least ten times. The chain carries TRBV3-1 and TRBJ1-5, with D tentatively TRBD1 (6 bases). Between the trimmed V and J ends, which lost 2 bases and 6 bases, there was a span of 11 bases. Per the germline V gene, CDR1 is LGHDT and CDR2 is YNNKEL (reference sequence). The CDR3 runs to 14 residues. This CDR3 is CASSQIQGTQPQHF. The CDR3 DNA reads as TGTGCCAGCAGCCAAATCCAGGGGACTCAGCCCCAGCATTTT.

This clonotype was observed at least ten times. The chain joins TRBV7-8 to TRBJ2-5, with D possibly TRBD2 on 7 matching bases. The V end lost 2 bases, the J end lost 2 bases, and 12 bases lay between the germline ends. The length of the CDR3 is 15 residues. From germline, CDR1 is SGHVS and CDR2 FQNEAQ. The CDR3 is CASSLWGGGQETQYF. CDR3 sequence (DNA): TGTGCCAGCAGCTTATGGGGAGGGGGGCAAGAGACCCAGTACTTC. Complete variable domain (other parts from reference TRBV7-8 and TRBJ2-5): GAGVSQSPRYKVAKRGQDVALRCDPISGHVSLFWYQQALGQGPEFLTYFQNEAQLDKSGLPSDRFFAERPEGSVSTLKIQRTQQEDSAVYLCASSLWGGGQETQYFGPGTRLLVL.

This clonotype was seen only once. The rearrangement joins TRBV11-3 to TRBJ2-2, with a tentative D call TRBD2 (6 bases). Germline V CDR1 and CDR2: SGHNT, YENEEA. Trimming shortened V by 5 bases and J by 5 bases, and 15 bases separated the two germline ends. The CDR3 has 15 residues. CDR3 DNA sequence: TGTGCCAGCAGCCCCCGAGTCGGGGGTACCGGGGAGCTGTTTTTT. It specifies CASSPRVGGTGELFF.

This clonotype was seen at least ten times. The rearrangement links TRBV6-1 to TRBJ1-6; D is possibly TRBD1 (6 bases). V gave up 3 bases and J gave up 6 bases, with 15 bases separating them. Germline CDR1 reads MNHNS; CDR2 reads SASEGT. This CDR3 contains 16 residues. CDR3 protein: CASSEVTGRFNSPLHF. In DNA form, the CDR3 reads TGTGCCAGCAGTGAGGTTACAGGGCGTTTTAATTCACCCCTCCACTTT.

This clonotype has at least ten counts. This rearrangement joins TRBV20-1 to TRBJ2-5, with D unresolved. V lost 6 bases and J 1 base, leaving 12 bases between the germline ends. Per germline, CDR1 DFQATT and CDR2 SNEGSKA (reference sequence). This CDR3 is 13 amino acids long. Here the CDR3 DNA reads TGCAGTGCCCAAGGGTACACCCAAGAGACCCAGTACTTC. Translation gives CSAQGYTQETQYF.

A remark on this clonotype: A much larger clone is a single base away; this may be a read error. The chain has TRBV7-2 and TRBJ2-7, with D unresolved. From germline, CDR1 is SGHTA and CDR2 FQGNSA. This CDR3 has 14 residues. With 3 bases removed from V and 7 bases from J, the gap between germline ends came to 16 bases. The CDR3 nucleotides are TGTGCCAGCAGCTTGGTGGCAAACTACAATGAGCAGTACTTC. Translating it yields CASSLVANYNEQYF.

The CDR3 coding sequence is TGCGCCAGCAGCCCTGACACCTCACAGGGATACGAGCAGTACTTC. Protein product: CASSPDTSQGYEQYF. The rearrangement uses TRBV5-1 and TRBJ2-7; a possible D gene is TRBD1 (6 bases). CDR1 is SGHRS, CDR2 YFSETQ, per germline. The V end lost 4 bases, the J end lost 4 bases, and 18 bases lay between the germline ends. This CDR3 region has 15 residues.

There are a few counts of this clonotype. The chain has TRBV4-1 and TRBJ1-6, with a weak D call TRBD1 (6 bases). Germline V gene sequence: CDR1 MGHRA, CDR2 YSYEKL. This CDR3 has 16 amino acids. Deletions cut 0 bases from V and 7 bases from J, with 13 bases between. This CDR3 is CASSQDIQGKNSPLHF. In DNA form, the CDR3 reads TGCGCCAGCAGCCAAGATATACAGGGAAAGAATTCACCCCTCCACTTT.

This chain connects TRBV5-5 to TRBJ2-1; tentative D call: TRBD2 (7 bases). V gave up 4 bases and J gave up 9 bases, with 20 bases separating them. The CDR3 is 15 amino acids. Germline V gives CDR1 SGHKS, CDR2 YYEKEE (reference sequence). CDR3: CASSGQGGGAGEQFF. The DNA for the CDR3 is TGTGCCAGCAGCGGGCAAGGTGGGGGGGCGGGTGAGCAGTTCTTC.

This clonotype was picked up a small number of times. The chain joins TRBV18 to TRBJ2-3; D gene unclear. Germline CDR1 reads KGHSH; CDR2 reads LQKENI. The CDR3 runs 14 residues. Trimming pared 0 bases from V and 0 bases from J, leaving 4 bases between. This CDR3 is CASSPPFSTDTQYF. CDR3 sequence (DNA): TGTGCCAGCTCACCACCGTTTAGCACAGATACGCAGTATTTT.

In this sample, this clonotype turned up many times. The chain links TRBV29-1 to TRBJ2-1, with D unclear. Germline V lookup: CDR1 SQVTM, CDR2 ANQGSEA. V was pared by 1 base and J by 4 bases, with 8 bases between. The CDR3 contains 13 residues. The CDR3 is CSVEAYRYNEQFF. The CDR3 nucleotides are TGCAGCGTTGAAGCTTACCGTTACAATGAGCAGTTCTTC.

Many counts were recorded for this clonotype. The CDR3 DNA is TGTGCCACCAGCAGAGATGCGGGTAGCGCTGAAGCTTTCTTT. Its protein product is CATSRDAGSAEAFF. The V gene is TRBV15, the J gene TRBJ1-1; unclear D gene. Germline V gene lookup returns CDR1 LNHNV and CDR2 YYDKDF (reference sequence). Trimming removed 0 bases at V and 6 bases at J, with 11 bases between. The CDR3 runs 14 residues. The full variable domain, rest sourced from reference TRBV15 and TRBJ1-1, is DAMVIQNPRYQVTQFGKPVTLSCSQTLNHNVMYWYQQKSSQAPKLLFHYYDKDFNNEADTPDNFQSRRPNTSFCFLDIRSPGLGDTAMYLCATSRDAGSAEAFFGQGTRLTVV.

The sample holds many counts of this clonotype. This sequence joins TRBV7-9 and TRBJ1-1; D possibly corresponds to TRBD1 (5 bases). Germline assignment: CDR1 SEHNR and CDR2 FQNEAQ (reference sequence). Deletions cut 2 bases from V and 3 bases from J, with 13 bases between. CDR3 length: 15 residues. The CDR3 sequence is CASSLKQEPYTEAFF. The CDR3 DNA follows: TGTGCCAGCAGCTTAAAACAGGAACCCTACACTGAAGCTTTCTTT. The full variable domain, completed using reference TRBV7-9 and TRBJ1-1, is DTGVSQNPRHKITKRGQNVTFRCDPISEHNRLYWYRQTLGQGPEFLTYFQNEAQLEKSRLLSDRFSAERPKGSFSTLEIQRTEQGDSAMYLCASSLKQEPYTEAFFGQGTRLTVV.

The chain uses TRBV5-1 and TRBJ2-3, with 10 positions matching TRBD2. Trimming took 7 bases from V and 0 from J; bases not matched to a gene: 5. The CDR3 runs 15 residues. In germline, CDR1 is SGHRS, CDR2 YFSETQ. The CDR3 here is CASGGTSASTDTQYF. For the CDR3, the DNA is TGCGCCAGCGGGGGGACTAGCGCGAGCACAGATACGCAGTATTTT.